These 24 T cell receptor beta chains originate from one sample sequenced in a study of blood T cells in healthy people across ages. A sample-barcoded 5' primer and a J-beta primer mix were used in a second PCR of about 6 to 11 cycles. In TCRdb, the 5' RACE reads were re-called with MiXCR into one record per CDR3 protein. The profile shows 1.5 million to 2 million distinct CDR3 sequences, around 36% of them singletons. Sequencing input: blood. The receptors were sampled from a woman aged 25-40 years in good health.

This clonotype occurred a few times. V and J are TRBV7-3 and TRBJ2-3; D is undetermined. From germline, CDR1 is SGHTA and CDR2 FQGTGA. Trimming took 0 bases from V and 1 from J, leaving 8 bases between them. The CDR3 runs to 15 residues. CDR3 loop: CASSLTLRGTDTQYF. The CDR3 coding sequence is TGTGCCAGCAGCTTAACCCTGCGTGGCACAGATACGCAGTATTTT.

V is TRBV4-2 and J is TRBJ2-7; 7 nucleotides match TRBD2. CDR1 and CDR2 from the germline V gene are LGHNA and YNFKEQ. J was trimmed by 3 bases and V by 4 bases; bases with no gene match: 9. CDR3 length: 15 residues. DNA for the CDR3: TGTGCCAGCAGCCGGGAGGGCACTCTCAACTACGAGCAGTACTTC. This gives the protein CASSREGTLNYEQYF.

This clonotype has a handful of counts. The chain combines TRBV20-1 with TRBJ2-7, with D possibly matching TRBD1 (5 bases). The V end lost 5 bases, the J end lost 2 bases, and 13 bases lay between the germline ends. CDR1 DFQATT and CDR2 SNEGSKA come from the germline V gene (reference sequence). CDR3 length: 13 residues. The CDR3 region has the DNA TGCAGTGCTGGGTTAGGGGCCCCCTACGAGCAGTACTTC. Residues: CSAGLGAPYEQYF.

J is TRBJ2-7 and V is TRBV28; TRBD1 matches at 8 bases. This CDR3 is built from 15 residues. V was pared by 6 bases and J by 0 bases, with 7 bases of the junction left unmatched. The germline V gene has CDR1 MDHEN and CDR2 SYDVKM. The CDR3 loop is CASRSVQGASYEQYF. CDR3 sequence (DNA): TGTGCCAGCAGGTCGGTGCAGGGGGCCTCCTACGAGCAGTACTTC. The complete variable domain, with remaining parts taken from reference TRBV28 and TRBJ2-7, reads DVKVTQSSRYLVKRTGEKVFLECVQDMDHENMFWYRQDPGLGLRLIYFSYDVKMKEKGDIPEGYSVSREKKERFSLILESASTNQTSMYLCASRSVQGASYEQYFGPGTRLTVT.

This clonotype turned up a few times. J is TRBJ2-1 and V is TRBV3-1; 8 bases agree with TRBD2. The CDR3 runs 17 residues. V was clipped by 2 bases and J by 0 bases; unmatched bases: 6. Germline CDR1 LGHDT, CDR2 YNNKEL (reference sequence). The CDR3 DNA sequence: TGTGCCAGCAGCCAACCCGGGAGGGCCCGCTCCTACAATGAGCAGTTCTTC. Its translation: CASSQPGRARSYNEQFF.

Regarding this clonotype: A junction end diverges from the germline sequence, so it may reflect a read error. V gene TRBV7-6 combines with J gene TRBJ2-2, with TRBD1 matching over 7 bases. There are 16 residues in the CDR3. Per the germline V gene, CDR1 is SGHVS and CDR2 is FNYEAQ. The CDR3 sequence is CASGSLDRDGTGELLF. The CDR3 nucleotides read TGTGCCAGCGGCTCTCTAGACAGGGACGGCACCGGGGAGCTGCTTTTT.

The chain combines TRBV9 with TRBJ1-1, with 7 bases lining up with TRBD1. With V trimmed by 4 bases and J by 8 bases, 8 bases remained unmatched. Germline values: CDR1 SGDLS, CDR2 YYNGEE. CDR3 length: 13 amino acids. For the CDR3, the DNA is TGTGCCAGCAGCCAGGCAGCAGGGGGGGAAGCTTTCTTT. This gives the protein CASSQAAGGEAFF.

CDR3 protein: CASSSSAEDYTF. The CDR3 region has the DNA TGTGCCAGCAGCTCGTCTGCCGAGGACTACACCTTC. The chain carries TRBV7-3 and TRBJ1-2; D is unresolved. Germline V gene data show CDR1 as SGHTA and CDR2 as FQGTGA. This CDR3 has 12 residues. V lost 4 bases to trimming and J lost 10 bases, with 13 bases between them.

This clonotype was recorded many times. The chain employs TRBV29-1 and TRBJ2-7, with D perhaps matching TRBD1 or TRBD2 (5 bases each). Trimming pared 4 bases from V and 2 bases from J, leaving 9 bases between. The CDR3 has 12 residues. Per germline, CDR1 SQVTM and CDR2 ANQGSEA. CDR3 DNA: TGCAGCGTTGGGGGGAAAGCCTACGAGCAGTACTTC. Translated: CSVGGKAYEQYF.

This chain connects TRBV10-3 to TRBJ2-2, with D possibly being TRBD2 (7 bases). The CDR3 is 15 amino acids. Trimming cost V 5 bases and J 4 bases, with 14 bases left between them. CDR1 and CDR2 from the germline V gene are ENHRY and SYGVKD. CDR3 residues: CAISPGRGGTGELFF. The CDR3 DNA sequence: TGTGCCATCAGTCCTGGGAGGGGGGGCACCGGGGAGCTGTTTTTT.

The genes are TRBV19 and TRBJ1-2, with D unclear. The length of the CDR3 is 14 residues. Germline V gene data show CDR1 as LNHDA and CDR2 as SQIVND (reference sequence). The V and J ends lost 3 bases and 4 bases respectively, with 12 bases between them. CDR3 nucleotide sequence: TGTGCCAGTAGTATGGGGTCTGCAGTCTATGGCTACACCTTC. Encoded protein: CASSMGSAVYGYTF.

This clonotype was found a few times. The rearrangement joins TRBV20-1 to TRBJ2-1; tentatively, D is TRBD2 (6 bases). This CDR3 has 14 amino acids. In germline, CDR1 is DFQATT, CDR2 SNEGSKA (reference sequence). The V and J ends lost 2 bases and 5 bases respectively, with 13 bases between them. CDR3 nucleotide sequence: TGCAGTGCTAGACTAGCGCTATTGGACAATGAGCAGTTCTTC. Its protein product is CSARLALLDNEQFF.

J is TRBJ2-6 and V is TRBV5-1; D ambiguous. The CDR3 covers 16 residues. Germline-derived CDR1 and CDR2 are SGHRS and YFSETQ. Trimming left V 4 bases short and J 2 bases short, with 13 bases between. CDR3 amino acids: CASSLVSIPGANVLTF. The CDR3 DNA sequence: TGCGCCAGCAGCCTTGTCTCAATCCCTGGGGCCAACGTCCTGACTTTC.

The DNA for the CDR3 is TGTGCCAGCAGTTACGGGCAGGCGCCCTCCTACGAGCAGTACTTC. Protein: CASSYGQAPSYEQYF. The V call is TRBV6-5, the J call TRBJ2-7; D remains ambiguous. The CDR3 loop spans 15 amino acids. Trimming stripped 2 bases from V and 0 bases from J, with 11 bases between. Germline CDR1 MNHEY, CDR2 SVGAGI.

Concerning this clonotype itself: One base away lies a much larger clone, so this may be a sequencing read error. The chain links TRBV12-3 or TRBV12-4 to TRBJ2-1, with 7 bases that match TRBD2. The CDR3 is made up of 16 amino acids. The CDR3 DNA sequence: TGTGCCAGCAGTCTGCGACTAGCCTTATCCTACAATGGGCAGTTCTTC. Amino acids: CASSLRLALSYNGQFF.

This clonotype was counted a few times. The genes are TRBV27 and TRBJ2-1; TRBD2 aligns across 7 bases. Trimming took 3 bases from V and 7 from J; bases not matched to a gene: 12. The CDR3 consists of 16 residues. CDR1 MNHEY and CDR2 SMNVEV come from the germline V gene (reference sequence). CDR3 protein: CASSFDRRGNGNEQFF. DNA for the CDR3: TGTGCCAGCAGTTTCGATAGGCGGGGGAATGGTAATGAGCAGTTCTTC.

This chain uses TRBV13 with TRBJ2-3; D might be TRBD2 (7 bases). CDR3 length equals 15 residues. V lost 6 bases and J 5 bases, leaving 18 bases between the germline ends. Looked up from germline, CDR1 is PRHDT and CDR2 is FYEKMQ (reference sequence). The CDR3 loop is CASSHRRGAIDTQYF. The CDR3 DNA follows: TGTGCCAGCAGTCACCGCCGGGGGGCTATAGATACGCAGTATTTT.

This clonotype was seen only once. This chain uses TRBV28 with TRBJ2-3; 11 bases match TRBD2. Germline V gene data show CDR1 as MDHEN and CDR2 as SYDVKM. Losses at the gene ends were 6 bases for V and 8 bases for J; bases not matched to a gene: 13. This CDR3 is 16 amino acids long. CDR3 sequence: CASSLRLAGLAGTQYF. DNA of the CDR3: TGTGCCAGCAGCCTCAGACTAGCGGGATTGGCAGGTACGCAGTATTTT.

This chain links TRBV28 with TRBJ2-1; 8 bases are a match to TRBD2. In germline, CDR1 is MDHEN, CDR2 SYDVKM. Trimming cost V 5 bases and J 1 base; bases outside gene matches: 13. This CDR3 has 18 amino acids. CDR3 nucleotides: TGTGCCAGCAGTCCATCCGGTTGGGGCGGGAGGTCCTACAATGAGCAGTTCTTC. Its protein is CASSPSGWGGRSYNEQFF.

The V gene is TRBV5-1, the J gene TRBJ2-6, with D unresolved. Germline V gives CDR1 SGHRS, CDR2 YFSETQ. The CDR3 length is 17 residues. The germline V and J ends were trimmed by 4 bases and 0 bases, with 14 bases remaining between them. The CDR3, as DNA: TGCGCCAGCAGCCCAAACACGGTTTTCTCTGGGGCCAACGTCCTGACTTTC. It specifies CASSPNTVFSGANVLTF.

The CDR3 spells CASSLKTRPDTQYF. The CDR3 nucleotides are TGTGCCAGCAGCTTAAAGACGAGGCCAGATACGCAGTATTTT. This sequence joins TRBV7-9 and TRBJ2-3; D not resolved. The CDR3 is 14 amino acids. CDR1 SEHNR and CDR2 FQNEAQ come from the germline V gene (reference sequence). V shed 2 bases and J shed 4 bases, with 10 bases lying between them.

The chain is built from TRBV27 and TRBJ1-2; 8 bases are shared with TRBD1. The V and J ends lost 4 bases and 7 bases, in that order; junction bases with no gene match: 17. This CDR3 is 17 amino acids long. Germline V CDR1 and CDR2: MNHEY, SMNVEV (reference sequence). The CDR3 DNA reads TGTGCCAGCAGTTCAATTAAGACAGGGGCACACGGTAGTGGCTACACCTTC. This translates into CASSSIKTGAHGSGYTF.

The rearrangement uses TRBV29-1 and TRBJ1-2, with D unresolved. Per germline, CDR1 SQVTM and CDR2 ANQGSEA. The CDR3 length is 13 residues. Trimming shortened V by 6 bases and J by 5 bases, and 16 bases separated the two germline ends. CDR3 in amino acids: CSVQPQGFYGYTF. The CDR3 region has the DNA TGCAGCGTACAACCACAAGGGTTTTATGGCTACACCTTC.

The chain has TRBV6-1 and TRBJ2-7, with D uncertain. Germline CDR1 MNHNS, CDR2 SASEGT. The CDR3 covers 15 residues. V was trimmed by 1 base and J by 5 bases, leaving 15 bases between them. The DNA of the CDR3 is TGTGCCAGCAGTGAAGTTTTGTTTGGTCCCAACGAGCAGTACTTC. The encoded protein is CASSEVLFGPNEQYF.